The 10 T cell receptor beta chains given below trace back to one sample, sequenced in a study of T cell repertoires in cytomegalovirus infection. TCRdb used MiXCR to reprocess the reads, holding one entry per CDR3 protein. The sample shows 200,000 to 300,000 distinct CDR3 sequences, approximately 13% of them seen only once. Source material: PBMCs. These TCRs come from a human donor in good health (CMV status not recorded). Some clones in this sample may be carry-over from other donors' samples.

This clonotype was picked up a small number of times. J is TRBJ2-3 and V is TRBV28, with 9 bases that match TRBD2. Trimming took 3 bases from V and 7 from J; bases not matched to a gene: 14. The germline CDR1 and CDR2 sequences are MDHEN and SYDVKM. The CDR3 spans 17 residues. CDR3 sequence: CASSFPRTSALRNTQYF. The CDR3 DNA reads as TGTGCCAGCAGTTTTCCCCGGACTAGCGCCCTCAGGAATACGCAGTATTTT. The full variable domain, in which reference TRBV28 and TRBJ2-3 provide the parts outside the CDR3, is DVKVTQSSRYLVKRTGEKVFLECVQDMDHENMFWYRQDPGLGLRLIYFSYDVKMKEKGDIPEGYSVSREKKERFSLILESASTNQTSMYLCASSFPRTSALRNTQYFGPGTRLTVL.

This clonotype was recorded a few times. The chain joins TRBV6-2 or TRBV6-3 to TRBJ2-7; TRBD1 agrees at 8 bases. Trimming cost V 8 bases and J 6 bases; bases outside gene matches: 15. The germline V gene has CDR1 MNHEY and CDR2 SVGEGT. The CDR3 runs to 15 residues. CDR3 loop: CASAFSGTGFTEQYF. The DNA for the CDR3 is TGTGCCAGCGCGTTTTCCGGGACAGGTTTCACCGAGCAGTACTTC.

This clonotype has more than one count but fewer than ten. The DNA of the CDR3 is TGTGCTAGTGGTTTGCCGCCAGAAGAGACCCAGTACTTC. The encoded protein is CASGLPPEETQYF. The V call is TRBV12-5, the J call TRBJ2-5; the D is unclear. V was trimmed by 2 bases and J by 3 bases, leaving 7 bases between them. This CDR3 has 13 amino acids. The germline V gene encodes CDR1 LGHNT and CDR2 FRNRAP. Full variable domain (missing parts from reference TRBV12-5 and TRBJ2-5): DARVTQTPRHKVTEMGQEVTMRCQPILGHNTVFWYRQTMMQGLELLAYFRNRAPLDDSGMPKDRFSAEMPDATLATLKIQPSEPRDSAVYFCASGLPPEETQYFGPGTRLLVL.

This sequence joins TRBV29-1 and TRBJ2-1; 8 bases are shared with TRBD1. With V trimmed by 6 bases and J by 9 bases, 16 bases remained unmatched. The CDR3 runs to 15 residues. CDR1 and CDR2 from the germline V gene are SQVTM and ANQGSEA. This CDR3 reads CSVIPGQAFLLEQFF. The CDR3 nucleotides read TGCAGCGTAATACCGGGACAGGCCTTTTTGCTTGAGCAGTTCTTC.

Ten or more counts support this clonotype. The J gene is TRBJ1-1, the V gene TRBV15, with 7 bases matching TRBD1. The CDR3 loop spans 15 amino acids. Germline V gene lookup returns CDR1 LNHNV and CDR2 YYDKDF (reference sequence). J lost 1 base, V lost 3 bases, and 5 bases had no gene match. CDR3 amino acids: CATSSEGQANTEAFF. The DNA for the CDR3 is TGTGCCACCAGCAGCGAAGGACAGGCGAACACTGAAGCTTTCTTT.

In this sample, this clonotype turned up many times. This chain uses TRBV6-2 or TRBV6-3 with TRBJ2-1, with D perhaps given as TRBD1 or TRBD2 (5 bases each). This CDR3 has 16 amino acids. CDR1 and CDR2 from the germline V gene are MNHEY and SVGEGT. Trimming shortened V by 7 bases and J by 0 bases, and 16 bases separated the two germline ends. The CDR3 region has the DNA TGTGCCAGCACCAAAGGGGACGTGAGCTCCTACAATGAGCAGTTCTTC. This gives the protein CASTKGDVSSYNEQFF.

The table lists this clonotype with many counts. The J gene is TRBJ1-4, the V gene TRBV28, with D maybe TRBD1 (5 bases). The ends were cut back, 6 bases at V and 8 bases at J, with 13 bases in the middle. Germline V gives CDR1 MDHEN, CDR2 SYDVKM. This CDR3 spans 13 amino acids. The chain's CDR3 is CASRWDREEKLFF. CDR3 sequence (DNA): TGTGCCAGCAGGTGGGACCGAGAAGAAAAACTGTTTTTT.

In its sample, this clonotype was seen a few times. The V call is TRBV5-4, the J call TRBJ2-7; 7 nucleotides match TRBD1. Germline V gives CDR1 SGHNT, CDR2 YYREEE (reference sequence). V lost 0 bases, J lost 2 bases, and 2 bases stayed unmatched. The CDR3 consists of 14 residues. In DNA, the CDR3 is TGTGCCAGCAGCTTGGAGACAGGGACCTACGAGCAGTACTTC. This encodes CASSLETGTYEQYF.

This clonotype has only a few counts. This chain connects TRBV19 to TRBJ1-1; D is ambiguous. The CDR3 sequence is 14 residues long. Trimming stripped 1 base from V and 6 bases from J, with 12 bases between. The V gene's germline CDR1 is LNHDA and CDR2 SQIVND (reference sequence). The CDR3 is CASSIVLEGAEAFF. The DNA for the CDR3 is TGTGCCAGTAGTATAGTTCTTGAGGGCGCTGAAGCTTTCTTT. Using reference TRBV19 and TRBJ1-1 for the parts outside the CDR3, the full variable domain is DGGITQSPKYLFRKEGQNVTLSCEQNLNHDAMYWYRQDPGQGLRLIYYSQIVNDFQKGDIAEGYSVSREKKESFPLTVTSAQKNPTAFYLCASSIVLEGAEAFFGQGTRLTVV.

The CDR3 reads CASSRTRDPFYGYTF. The CDR3 region has the DNA TGTGCCAGCAGCCGTACCCGGGACCCCTTCTATGGCTACACCTTC. This chain links TRBV11-1 with TRBJ1-2, with a possible D match to TRBD1 (5 bases). The germline V gene has CDR1 SGHAT and CDR2 FQDESV (reference sequence). V was cut by 5 bases and J by 4 bases, with 17 bases left in between. The CDR3 contains 15 residues. The full variable domain, completed using reference TRBV11-1 and TRBJ1-2, is EAEVAQSPRYKITEKSQAVAFWCDPISGHATLYWYRQILGQGPELLVQFQDESVVDDSQLPKDRFSAERLKGVDSTLKIQPAELGDSAMYLCASSRTRDPFYGYTFGSGTRLTVV.